This is a list of T cell receptor beta chains from one sample in a study of blood T cell repertoires in COVID-19. Assay: immunoSEQ multiplex PCR; the TCRdb copy retains only in-frame clones and omits some. The repertoire holds about 300,000 clones, with roughly 88% as singletons. What was sequenced was peripheral blood. Receptor source: a woman in her forties or fifties with acute or convalescent COVID-19. The CDR3 runs from the conserved cysteine through the conserved F or W. Fields, in order: J gene, clone size, D gene, V gene, CDR3 DNA, CDR3 protein. D genes are given only for firm matches. For some rows the clone size is stated as once, few or many, or as a class when expanded; others skip it.

>TRBJ2-7|.|TRBD2|TRBV14
TGTGCCAGCAGCCATTGGACTAGCGAGTACGAGCAGTACTTC
CASSHWTSEYEQYF
>TRBJ2-3|.|TRBD1|TRBV18
TGTGCCAGCTCACTGTACGAACAGGGGGCAACAGATACGCAGTATTTT
CASSLYEQGATDTQYF
>TRBJ2-1|.|.|TRBV4-1
TGCGCCAGCAGCCTCCCTCCAGGGGTAGGTGAGCAGTTCTTC
CASSLPPGVGEQFF
>TRBJ2-5|.|.|TRBV27
TGTGCCAGTCAGACCGCCGACAGGATCCAAGAGACCCAGTACTTC
CASQTADRIQETQYF
>TRBJ1-2|.|.|TRBV29-1
TGCAGCGTTGACGGCAGGGGCAGCTATGGCTACACCTTC
CSVDGRGSYGYTF
>TRBJ1-3|.|TRBD1|TRBV7-2
TGTGCCAGCAGTAAATCACAGGGGCGAGGAAACACCATATATTTT
CASSKSQGRGNTIYF
>TRBJ2-7|.|TRBD1|TRBV6-4
TGTGCCAGCAGTGAACCCGACAGGGCCCACGAGCAGTACTTC
CASSEPDRAHEQYF
>TRBJ2-7|.|TRBD1|TRBV28
TGTGCCAGCAGTCCCCCAGGACAGGGGGTCTACGAGCAGTACTTC
CASSPPGQGVYEQYF
>TRBJ2-3|.|.|TRBV13
TGTGCCAGCAGCCCAAGGGGGGGTCAGGGCTGGATAGATACGCAGTATTTT
CASSPRGGQGWIDTQYF
>TRBJ2-1|.|.|TRBV5-5
TGTGCCAGCAGCTGGGCTCTCTACAATGAGCAGTTCTTC
CASSWALYNEQFF
>TRBJ1-4|.|.|TRBV28
TGTGCCACAGCCCTCGGGGGAGCTAATGAAAAACTGTTTTTT
CATALGGANEKLFF
>TRBJ2-7|few|TRBD2|TRBV6-2/TRBV6-3
TGTGCCAGCAGTTACTCGGCGCTAGCGGGAGACGAGCAGTACTTC
CASSYSALAGDEQYF
>TRBJ2-7|.|TRBD2|TRBV2
TGTGCCAGCACGGAGCGGGAGGGCCACGAGCAGTACTTC
CASTEREGHEQYF
>TRBJ2-1|.|TRBD1|TRBV19
TGTGCCAGTAGGATACAGGGGGCTTACAATGAGCAGTTCTTC
CASRIQGAYNEQFF
>TRBJ2-2|.|.|TRBV7-6
TGTGCCAGCAGCCCTTGGGGGGGCGGAAGCGACCCCGGGGAGCTGTTTTTT
CASSPWGGGSDPGELFF
>TRBJ2-7|.|.|TRBV29-1
TGCAGCGTTGTTCACTCTTGGGAGCAGTACTTC
CSVVHSWEQYF
>TRBJ2-1|.|TRBD2|TRBV10-2
TGCGCCAGCAGTGAGTTGCCCGGGACTAGCGGGGCCAATGAGCAGTTCTTC
CASSELPGTSGANEQFF
>TRBJ1-5|.|.|TRBV7-9
TGTGCCAGCAGCTTAGGGGGGACAACTCAGCCCCAGCATTTT
CASSLGGTTQPQHF
>TRBJ2-6|.|.|TRBV10-3
TGTGCCATCAGCAGCTCTGGGGCCAACGTCCTGACTTTC
CAISSSGANVLTF
>TRBJ2-7|.|.|TRBV7-6
TGTGCCAGCAGCTTGATAGACGAGCAGTACTTC
CASSLIDEQYF
>TRBJ1-2|.|TRBD1|TRBV29-1
TGCAGCGTTGTAGGGACAGGGAGCCTCTATGGCTACACCTTC
CSVVGTGSLYGYTF
>TRBJ1-3|.|TRBD1|TRBV19
TGTGCCAGTAGGGACAGGACCTATACTTCCAGCTCTGGAAACACCATATATTTT
CASRDRTYTSSSGNTIYF
>TRBJ1-1|.|TRBD1|TRBV9
TGTGCCAGCAGCATAGACAGGGAATTTGGAGCTTTCTTT
CASSIDREFGAFF
>TRBJ2-3|.|.|TRBV5-1
TGCGCCAGCAGCCTAGGGGGCACAGATACGCAGTATTTT
CASSLGGTDTQYF
>TRBJ2-1|.|.|TRBV19
TGTGCCAGTAGTATCGGAGGTGAGCAGTTCTTC
CASSIGGEQFF
>TRBJ2-2|.|TRBD2|TRBV18
TGTGCCAGCTCACCAGCCGGGAGGAGAAGCACCGGGGAGCTGTTTTTT
CASSPAGRRSTGELFF
>TRBJ1-5|.|TRBD1|TRBV18
TGTGCCAGCTCACCTGGACAGGCCGCGGGCAGCCGACTGCATTTT
CASSPGQAAGSRLHF
>TRBJ2-7|.|.|TRBV7-2
TGTGCCAGCAGTAGGGGATTTTCCGAGCAGTACTTC
CASSRGFSEQYF
>TRBJ1-2|few|.|TRBV27
TGTGCCAGCAGTCACTACGGGGGGAGGGCTAACTATGGCTACACCTTC
CASSHYGGRANYGYTF
>TRBJ2-3|.|TRBD2|TRBV7-3
TGTGCCAGCAGCTTAGCGGCTAGCGGGAGCCCAGATACGCAGTATTTT
CASSLAASGSPDTQYF
>TRBJ1-1|.|.|TRBV7-9
TGTGCCTCAGGGCGGGGGGAAGCTTTCTTT
CASGRGEAFF
>TRBJ1-2|once|.|TRBV27
TGTGCCAGCAGTTTATCCGTCCTTAACTATGGCTACACCTTC
CASSLSVLNYGYTF
>TRBJ1-1|.|.|TRBV24-1
TGTGCCACCAGTGATTTCGGGGGCACTGAAGCTTTCTTT
CATSDFGGTEAFF
>TRBJ2-5|.|TRBD1|TRBV2
TGTGCCAGCAGGGAGGACAGGTCCCAAGAGACCCAGTACTTC
CASREDRSQETQYF
>TRBJ1-2|.|TRBD1|TRBV7-9
TGTGCCAGCAGCTTACCCCGTAAGGGGGCGGACTATGGCTACACCTTC
CASSLPRKGADYGYTF
>TRBJ1-5|.|.|TRBV5-6
TGTGCCAGCAGCCCTGGCGCAGGGGGCAATCAGCCCCAGCATTTT
CASSPGAGGNQPQHF
>TRBJ1-4|.|TRBD1|TRBV27
TGTGCCAGCAGTTTCGACAGGGGAGAGCTAAAGGAAAAACTGTTTTTT
CASSFDRGELKEKLFF
>TRBJ2-3|.|TRBD2|TRBV27
TGTGCCAGCAGTGAAGGACTAGCGGGAGCAGCAGATACGCAGTATTTT
CASSEGLAGAADTQYF
>TRBJ1-3|.|.|TRBV18
TGTGCCAGCTCACCACCCCCAGGGATCGGAAACACCATATATTTT
CASSPPPGIGNTIYF
>TRBJ2-4|.|TRBD1|TRBV27
TGTGCCAGCAGTTTATCTCCGGACAGGGGGCCGGACATTCAGTACTTC
CASSLSPDRGPDIQYF
>TRBJ1-5|.|TRBD1|TRBV18
TGTGCCAGCTCACCTGGGACAGGGATCCAGCCCCAGCATTTT
CASSPGTGIQPQHF
>TRBJ2-7|.|.|TRBV5-1
TGCGCCAGCAGCTTGGCCGCCGGGGTAACCTACGAGCAGTACTTC
CASSLAAGVTYEQYF
>TRBJ2-1|.|TRBD2|TRBV20-1
TGCAGTGCTAGTTGGCGGGAGACCAACAATGAGCAGTTCTTC
CSASWRETNNEQFF
>TRBJ2-1|.|TRBD2|TRBV19
TGTGCCAGTAGAAGCAGCGGGAGCTCGGACAATGAGCAGTTCTTC
CASRSSGSSDNEQFF
>TRBJ2-1|.|TRBD2|TRBV11-2
TGTGCCAGCAGCTTTGGTAGCGGGAGTTACAATGAGCAGTTCTTC
CASSFGSGSYNEQFF
>TRBJ1-5|.|TRBD1|TRBV30
TGTGCCTGGAGTATGACAGGGAATCAGCCCCAGCATTTT
CAWSMTGNQPQHF
>TRBJ2-7|.|TRBD1|TRBV2
TGTGCCAGCAGCCGCCCGGGACAGGGGAGCTACGAGCAGTACTTC
CASSRPGQGSYEQYF
>TRBJ2-7|.|TRBD2|TRBV28
TGTGCCAGCATATCCACAGCAACCGGACTAGCGGGATTCGATTGGAAATCCTACGAGCAGTACTTC
CASISTATGLAGFDWKSYEQYF
>TRBJ2-1|.|TRBD2|TRBV6-2/TRBV6-3
TGTGCCAGCAGCACGGGACTAGCGGGAGGCAACGCGCCCCATGAGCAGTTCTTC
CASSTGLAGGNAPHEQFF
>TRBJ2-1|.|.|TRBV2
TGTGCCAGCAGCGAGGCCGTGGACTCTGCAGACTACAATGAGCAGTTCTTC
CASSEAVDSADYNEQFF
>TRBJ1-2|once|.|TRBV9
TGTGCCAGCAGCGTAGACCCAGATTCTAACTATGGCTACACCTTC
CASSVDPDSNYGYTF
>TRBJ2-6|many|TRBD1|TRBV28
TGTGCCAGCAGTCCCCGGACAGGGGGCGCTTCTGGGGCCAACGTCCTGACTTTC
CASSPRTGGASGANVLTF
>TRBJ1-4|once|.|TRBV2
TGTGCCAGCAACAGGCAAGGAGAGATTAATGAAAAACTGTTTTTT
CASNRQGEINEKLFF
>TRBJ2-5|.|.|TRBV4-2
TGTGCCAGCAGCCAAGCCTCCCAAGAGACCCAGTACTTC
CASSQASQETQYF
>TRBJ2-1|.|TRBD1|TRBV5-4
TGTGCCAGCAGCCGGGGCCGGGACAGGGAAATAGGTGAGCAGTTCTTC
CASSRGRDREIGEQFF
>TRBJ1-3|.|.|TRBV5-5
TGTGCCAGCAGCTTGGTTGACTTCTCTGGAAACACCATATATTTT
CASSLVDFSGNTIYF